This T cell receptor (beta chain) was documented in a study of cytomegalovirus exposure and HLA in healthy donors. Study as a whole: Prior work identified some 120 million unique TCR beta sequences in roughly 180 million T cells. Study-wide points: An assumption of roughly uniform sequencing depth across donors underlay the presence/absence analyses. Accurate predictions that matched the HLA-A and HLA-B alleles of most subjects were reportedly made from TCR beta sequences. There was a cluster of highly shared sequence variants that was likely a sequencing artifact.

V trimming: 5 bases; J trimming: 6 bases; junction bases outside the gene matches: 4. CDR3 length equals 14 residues. Germline V gene data show CDR1 as MGHDK and CDR2 as SYGVNS. Vbeta (60) and Jbeta (13) primers were used in the PCR. Assay: immunoSEQ multiplex PCR; the TCRdb copy retains only in-frame clones and omits some. The sample shows around 170,000 clones, over 75% of them seen only once. As for this clone: The antigen is undetermined.

This sequence joins TRBV25-1 and TRBJ2-1, with TRBD1 identical over 10 bases. Sequenced: PBMCs. The clonotype was recovered from a man in his sixties in good health and CMV-seronegative. The CDR3 protein is CASSIRTGGNEQFF. In DNA form, the CDR3 reads TGTGCCAGCAGTATCCGGACAGGGGGCAATGAGCAGTTCTTC.